The present T cell receptor (beta chain) was sequenced within a study of blood T cell repertoires in COVID-19. CDR1 is ENHRY and CDR2 is SYGVKD in the germline V gene. V shed 6 bases and J 10 bases; nucleotides not matched to a gene: 9. The CDR3 consists of 13 residues. The method was immunoSEQ multiplex PCR; TCRdb's version includes in-frame clones alone and lacks a portion of them. The table includes under 200,000 clones, approximately 79% detected once. The sequence was collected from a woman aged 60-75 years with acute COVID-19. The chain combines TRBV10-3 with TRBJ2-1; 7 nucleotides agree with TRBD2. The sequencing sample was made of PBMCs or T cells enriched from blood (not recorded which). CDR3 nucleotides: TGTGCCATCAGGCGGGAGACGCTCCCCGAGCAGTTCTTC. Residues: CAIRRETLPEQFF.